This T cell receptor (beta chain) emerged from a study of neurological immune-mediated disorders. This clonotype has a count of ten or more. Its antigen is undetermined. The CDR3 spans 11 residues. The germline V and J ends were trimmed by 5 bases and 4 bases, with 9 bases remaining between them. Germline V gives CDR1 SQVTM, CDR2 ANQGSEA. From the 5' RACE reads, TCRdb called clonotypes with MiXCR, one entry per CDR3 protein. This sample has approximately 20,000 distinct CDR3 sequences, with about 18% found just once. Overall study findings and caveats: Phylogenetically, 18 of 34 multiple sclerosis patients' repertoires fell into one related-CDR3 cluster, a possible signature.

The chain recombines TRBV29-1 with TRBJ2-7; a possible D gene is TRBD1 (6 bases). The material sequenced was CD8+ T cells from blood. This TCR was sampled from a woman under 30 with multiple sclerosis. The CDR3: CSVRTDYEQYF. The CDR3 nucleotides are TGCAGCGTTCGGACAGATTACGAGCAGTACTTC.